The sequence of this TCR beta chain was determined in a study of technical replicates of blood from four donors. The CDR3 loop spans 17 amino acids. The junction had 14 bases not matched to a gene; V was cut back by 8 bases and J by 0 bases. CDR1 GTSNPN and CDR2 SVGIG come from the germline V gene (reference sequence). Some clones are missing from TCRdb's copy, which holds only in-frame ones; the method was immunoSEQ multiplex PCR. The repertoire holds roughly 100,000 clones, with roughly 95% as singletons. The source material was T cells isolated from PBMCs. This sequence joins TRBV30 and TRBJ2-1; TRBD2 aligns across 9 bases. The receptor was derived from a human donor in good health. The CDR3: CALGASGDYPSYNEQFF. The CDR3 DNA follows: TGTGCCCTTGGGGCTAGCGGGGATTATCCCTCCTACAATGAGCAGTTCTTC.